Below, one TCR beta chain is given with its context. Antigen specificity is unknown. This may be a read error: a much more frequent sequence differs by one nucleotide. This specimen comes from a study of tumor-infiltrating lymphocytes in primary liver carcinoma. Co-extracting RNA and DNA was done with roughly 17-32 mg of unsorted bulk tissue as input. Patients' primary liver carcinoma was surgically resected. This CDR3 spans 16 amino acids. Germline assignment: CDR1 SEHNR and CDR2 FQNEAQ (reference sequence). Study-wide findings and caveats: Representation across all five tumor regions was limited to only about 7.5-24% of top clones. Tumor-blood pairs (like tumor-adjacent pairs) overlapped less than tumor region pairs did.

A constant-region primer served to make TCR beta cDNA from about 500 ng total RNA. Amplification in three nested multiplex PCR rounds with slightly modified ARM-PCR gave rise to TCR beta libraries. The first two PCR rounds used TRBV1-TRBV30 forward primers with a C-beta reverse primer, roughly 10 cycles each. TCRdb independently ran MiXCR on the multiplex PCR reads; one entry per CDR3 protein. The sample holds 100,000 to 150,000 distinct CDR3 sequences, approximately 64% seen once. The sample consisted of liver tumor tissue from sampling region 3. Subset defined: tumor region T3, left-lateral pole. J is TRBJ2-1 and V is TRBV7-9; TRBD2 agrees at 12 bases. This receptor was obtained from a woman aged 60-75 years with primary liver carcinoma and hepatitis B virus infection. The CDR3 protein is CGSRRITSGRPNEQFF. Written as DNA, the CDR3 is TGTGGCAGCAGACGCATAACTAGCGGGAGGCCCAATGAGCAGTTCTTC.